This TCR beta chain derives from a study of control samples from healthy donors and cancer patients. Trimming stripped 5 bases from V and 1 base from J, with 17 bases between. Germline-derived CDR1 and CDR2 are SEHNR and FQNEAQ (reference sequence). The CDR3 sequence is 16 residues long. Sequencing used immunoSEQ multiplex PCR; TCRdb keeps in-frame clones, though not all of them. The repertoire holds around 84,000 clones, with approximately 80% as singletons. Sequencing input: PBMCs. This TCR was sampled from a man aged 60 to 75 with head and neck cancer. The chain carries TRBV7-9 and TRBJ2-5, with D possibly being TRBD2 (6 bases). The CDR3 DNA sequence: TGTGCCAGCAGCCCCTGGGGGGAGGCGTCCCAAGAGACCCAGTACTTC. This gives the protein CASSPWGEASQETQYF. The variable domain in full, completed from reference TRBV7-9 and TRBJ2-5, reads DTGVSQNPRHKITKRGQNVTFRCDPISEHNRLYWYRQTLGQGPEFLTYFQNEAQLEKSRLLSDRFSAERPKGSFSTLEIQRTEQGDSAMYLCASSPWGEASQETQYFGPGTRLLVL.